The rows below give T cell receptor beta chains drawn from one sample of a study of blood T cell repertoires in COVID-19. The protocol was immunoSEQ multiplex PCR, while the TCRdb copy is restricted to in-frame clones and leaves out a portion. The profile covers over 350,000 clones, with roughly 90% appearing a single time and around 0.91% taken by the ten largest. Sample: PBMCs or T cells enriched from blood (not recorded which). Source of these receptors: a woman between 25 and 40 years old with acute COVID-19. CDR3s include the opening cysteine and the closing phenylalanine or tryptophan.

v_call,j_call,cdr3_aa
TRBV19,TRBJ1-1,CASSGWGGDTEAFF
TRBV7-9,TRBJ1-4,CASSLGQPTTNEKLFF
TRBV6-5,TRBJ1-3,CASSRGDRGNTIYF
TRBV14,TRBJ2-1,CASSPGQGPYNEQFF
TRBV5-1,TRBJ1-1,CASSYRGPNTEAFF
TRBV18,TRBJ1-4,CASSRGQGIELFF
TRBV7-3,TRBJ2-2,CASSPELAANTGELFF
TRBV5-8,TRBJ2-7,CASSLTRYFEQYF
TRBV9,TRBJ2-1,CASSVELAGSYNEQFF
TRBV5-4,TRBJ2-3,CACGGEGEDTQYF
TRBV19,TRBJ1-2,CASWDRRYGYTF
TRBV5-1,TRBJ1-4,CASSPRTGENEKLFF
TRBV7-9,TRBJ1-1,CASSGRGRTEAFF
TRBV4-1,TRBJ1-5,CASSQLTTGFDNQPQHF
TRBV7-6,TRBJ2-7,CASSLGDSYEQYF
TRBV7-2,TRBJ2-1,CASSLVAGGLNEQFF
TRBV7-2,TRBJ1-2,CASSGHAGADYGYTF
TRBV9,TRBJ1-4,CASSVEGGKLFF
TRBV6-5,TRBJ2-5,CASSPGQGEIETQYF
TRBV15,TRBJ1-2,CATSQQGIGGYTF
TRBV6-2/TRBV6-3,TRBJ1-1,CASSYSKVGNSYLMNTEAFF
TRBV5-4,TRBJ2-5,CASSFLSGGGETQYF